The entry below gives a single T cell receptor (beta chain) sequence along with its context. This CDR3 has 15 amino acids. Trimming shortened V by 5 bases and J by 0 bases, and 12 bases separated the two germline ends. The source of the sample is a study of CD8 T cells in Susac syndrome. TCR beta sequencing was performed on blood CD8+ and CD4+ T cells. In contrast to the negatively isolated CD8+ and CD4+ T cells, TEMRA cells were FACS-enriched. Roughly 0.45 to 1 ug RNA was reverse transcribed with random hexamers. MiXCR was run by TCRdb on the immunoSEQ multiplex PCR reads, yielding one entry per CDR3 protein. The sample yields 150,000 to 190,000 distinct CDR3 sequences, over 95% seen once.

This clonotype originated in a human donor with multiple sclerosis. This chain links TRBV12-3 or TRBV12-4 with TRBJ2-3; weak D call: TRBD2 (5 bases). The sample comprised CD8+ T cells from PBMCs. CDR3 sequence: CASSPWTPSTDTQYF. The CDR3 DNA reads TGTGCCAGCAGTCCCTGGACTCCTAGCACAGATACGCAGTATTTT.